This record covers a single TCR beta chain. Its antigen is unidentified. The observed sequence ends 3 residues before the CDR3 terminus, with the missing tail filled in from the germline J gene. The CDR3 is 11 amino acids. The sample comes from a study of T cells in women clearing cervical HPV infection. The protocol was immunoSEQ multiplex PCR, while the TCRdb copy is restricted to in-frame clones and leaves out a portion. The sample has tens of thousands of clones; the top ten hold 6.5% to 8.5%. Overall study results and limits: Timing of associations relative to infection is unclear; T-cell subsets were not isolated.

Dot-blot hybridization genotyped cervical HPV amplified with MY09/MY11 PCR. Sequencing was done on a sample of blood buffy coat. The chain is built from TRBV23-1 and TRBJ1-1; D gene uncertain. TRBV23-1 is an open reading frame, and its role is uncertain. The TCR was taken from a woman aged 18 to 75 with a cervical HPV16 infection that either progressed to CIN3+ or cleared (not recorded which). The CDR3 here is CASSQNVVAFF. CDR3 DNA (partial): TGCGCCAGCAGTCAAAATGTCGTG.